The 21 T cell receptor beta chains listed next were all sequenced from one sample in a study of blood T cell repertoires in COVID-19. Profiled with immunoSEQ multiplex PCR; TCRdb holds only in-frame clones, not every one. The table lists over 150,000 clones, about 79% of them singletons. The sequenced material came from peripheral blood. These receptors came from a woman between 55 and 75 years old with acute or convalescent COVID-19.

CDR3 loop: CASSQPSLPSGAFF. CDR3 bases: TGTGCCAGCAGCCAACCATCCCTACCCTCTGGAGCTTTCTTT. V and J are TRBV6-6 and TRBJ1-1; D not certain. In germline, CDR1 is MNHNY, CDR2 SVGAGI (reference sequence). Trimming cost V 6 bases and J 10 bases, with 21 bases left between them. CDR3 size: 14 residues.

The genes are TRBV15 and TRBJ1-5, with a weak D call TRBD1 (6 bases). Per the germline V gene, CDR1 is LNHNV and CDR2 is YYDKDF (reference sequence). V gave up 2 bases and J gave up 1 base, with 15 bases separating them. This CDR3 is built from 17 residues. CDR3 residues: CATSRPRGGISNQPQHF. CDR3 DNA sequence: TGTGCCACCAGCAGACCCCGGGGGGGCATCAGCAATCAGCCCCAGCATTTT.

The chain carries TRBV11-3 and TRBJ1-3; D gene uncertain. With 1 base removed from V and 0 bases from J, the gap between germline ends came to 4 bases. The CDR3 is made up of 14 amino acids. Germline-derived CDR1 and CDR2 are SGHNT and YENEEA. DNA of the CDR3: TGTGCCAGCAGCTTAGCGGGCTCTGGAAACACCATATATTTT. The encoded protein is CASSLAGSGNTIYF.

The gene calls are TRBV5-6 and TRBJ1-2; 8 bases are shared with TRBD1. This CDR3 has 18 amino acids. Germline trimming cut 2 bases from V and 4 bases from J; bases unmatched to any gene: 16. The V gene's germline CDR1 is SGHDT and CDR2 YYEEEE. CDR3 loop: CASSFRALKTGEAYGYTF. In DNA form, the CDR3 reads TGTGCCAGCAGCTTCCGGGCCTTGAAGACAGGGGAGGCCTATGGCTACACCTTC. Full variable domain (remainder filled in from reference TRBV5-6 and TRBJ1-2): DAGVTQSPTHLIKTRGQQVTLRCSPKSGHDTVSWYQQALGQGPQFIFQYYEEEERQRGNFPDRFSGHQFPNYSSELNVNALLLGDSALYLCASSFRALKTGEAYGYTFGSGTRLTVV.

The chain links TRBV11-3 to TRBJ2-7; 8 bases fit TRBD2. The germline V gene encodes CDR1 SGHNT and CDR2 YENEEA. V lost 5 bases, J lost 2 bases, and 11 bases stayed unmatched. The CDR3 is made up of 16 amino acids. The CDR3 nucleotides are TGTGCCAGCAGCCCTCCTGGCGGGGGGTCACCCTACGAGCAGTACGTC. It encodes CASSPPGGGSPYEQYV.

The chain joins TRBV18 to TRBJ1-5, with TRBD1 matching 9 bases. The CDR3 extends over 15 amino acids. V shed 6 bases, J shed 0 bases, and the junction held 3 bases outside the gene matches. Germline CDR1 and CDR2: KGHSH and LQKENI. The CDR3 protein is CASSPGQGSNQPQHF. The CDR3 DNA is TGTGCCAGCTCCCCGGGACAGGGTAGCAATCAGCCCCAGCATTTT. The variable domain in full, with the rest retrieved from reference TRBV18 and TRBJ1-5, is NAGVMQNPRHLVRRRGQEARLRCSPMKGHSHVYWYRQLPEEGLKFMVYLQKENIIDESGMPKERFSAEFPKEGPSILRIQQVVRGDSAAYFCASSPGQGSNQPQHFGDGTRLSIL.

CDR3 in DNA: TGTGCCAGCAGCTCGGGACTAGCGGGGGGCGATGAGCAGTTCTTC. Translation: CASSSGLAGGDEQFF. The chain combines TRBV7-9 with TRBJ2-1; 15 positions match TRBD2. In germline, CDR1 is SEHNR, CDR2 FQNEAQ (reference sequence). The CDR3 consists of 15 residues. With V trimmed by 4 bases and J by 8 bases, 3 bases remained unmatched.

The rearrangement joins TRBV6-1 to TRBJ2-1, with D maybe TRBD2 (5 bases). Germline assignment: CDR1 MNHNS and CDR2 SASEGT. The CDR3 is made up of 16 amino acids. The ends were cut back, 4 bases at V and 0 bases at J, with 13 bases in the middle. The CDR3 DNA reads TGTGCCAGCAGTGCGGTCCCGGGGAGCTCCTACAATGAGCAGTTCTTC. Protein sequence: CASSAVPGSSYNEQFF.

The rearrangement links TRBV3-1 (or the pseudogene TRBV3-2) to TRBJ2-1, with TRBD1 matching 7 bases. The CDR3 loop spans 14 amino acids. J was trimmed by 5 bases and V by 4 bases; bases with no gene match: 5. The germline V gene encodes CDR1 LGHDT and CDR2 YNNKEL (reference sequence). In DNA form, the CDR3 reads TGTGCCAGCAGCCGGGACAGCCTTAACAATGAGCAGTTCTTC. It is translated as CASSRDSLNNEQFF.

V and J are TRBV19 and TRBJ1-1, with D perhaps matching TRBD1 (5 bases). In germline, CDR1 is LNHDA, CDR2 SQIVND (reference sequence). V lost 4 bases and J lost 3, with 15 bases in between. CDR3 length equals 15 residues. In DNA, the CDR3 is TGTGCCAGTAGTAGACCCGGACACCGGTACACTGAAGCTTTCTTT. Translating it yields CASSRPGHRYTEAFF.

On this clone itself: Other DNA sequences in the sample encode the same CDR3. The chain employs TRBV7-3 and TRBJ2-6; D gene uncertain. This CDR3 is 15 amino acids long. Germline CDR1 is SGHTA and CDR2 is FQGTGA. Trimming took 2 bases from V and 0 from J, leaving 5 bases between them. The CDR3 protein is CASSLSYSGANVLTF. CDR3 DNA sequence: TGTGCCAGCAGCTTATCCTACTCTGGGGCCAACGTCCTGACTTTC.

The chain is built from TRBV5-1 and TRBJ2-3; D remains unclear. V lost 4 bases and J lost 0, with 3 bases in between. Germline CDR1 SGHRS, CDR2 YFSETQ. The length of the CDR3 is 12 residues. The CDR3 is CASSLSTDTQYF. In DNA form, the CDR3 reads TGCGCCAGCAGCCTTAGCACAGATACGCAGTATTTT. Combining the CDR3 with reference TRBV5-1 and TRBJ2-3 gives the whole variable domain KAGVTQTPRYLIKTRGQQVTLSCSPISGHRSVSWYQQTPGQGLQFLFEYFSETQRNKGNFPGRFSGRQFSNSRSEMNVSTLELGDSALYLCASSLSTDTQYFGPGTRLTVL.

This rearrangement joins TRBV2 to TRBJ2-3; 7 bases are shared with TRBD2. The V gene end was trimmed by 7 bases and the J gene end by 2 bases; junction bases not matched to a gene: 6. CDR1 SNHLY and CDR2 FYNNEI come from the germline V gene. The length of the CDR3 is 14 residues. The CDR3 nucleotides read TGTGCCAGCAAACCGGCGGGGGTCACAGATACGCAGTATTTT. Translating it yields CASKPAGVTDTQYF.

V usage is TRBV19 and J usage is TRBJ1-4, with a tentative D call TRBD1 (6 bases). The CDR3 totals 12 residues. Trimming shortened V by 8 bases and J by 13 bases, and 17 bases separated the two germline ends. Germline values: CDR1 LNHDA, CDR2 SQIVND (reference sequence). CDR3 in DNA: TGTGCCAGTTCCGACAGGTTGTCGGTACTGTTTTTT. Protein sequence: CASSDRLSVLFF.

The V and J genes are TRBV7-6 and TRBJ1-3, with D perhaps matching TRBD1 (6 bases). Germline values: CDR1 SGHVS, CDR2 FNYEAQ. V was trimmed by 5 bases and J by 0 bases, leaving 17 bases between them. The CDR3 is made up of 17 amino acids. CDR3 residues: CASSNSQGPSSGNTIYF. The CDR3 region has the DNA TGTGCCAGCAGCAACAGTCAGGGGCCCAGCTCTGGAAACACCATATATTTT. The complete variable domain, with remaining parts taken from reference TRBV7-6 and TRBJ1-3, reads GAGVSQSPRYKVTKRGQDVALRCDPISGHVSLYWYRQALGQGPEFLTYFNYEAQQDKSGLPNDRFSAERPEGSISTLTIQRTEQRDSAMYRCASSNSQGPSSGNTIYFGEGSWLTVV.

The chain couples TRBV5-1 to TRBJ2-7, with 7 bases lining up with TRBD2. Germline V CDR1 and CDR2: SGHRS, YFSETQ. V lost 0 bases, J lost 4 bases, and 10 bases stayed unmatched. CDR3 size: 16 residues. CDR3 bases: TGCGCCAGCAGCTTGGGGTCGGGGGGAGAAGGGTACGAGCAGTACTTC. It encodes CASSLGSGGEGYEQYF.

This chain links TRBV5-1 with TRBJ1-4; 8 nucleotides match TRBD1. The CDR3 runs 14 residues. V trimming: 0 bases; J trimming: 10 bases; junction bases outside the gene matches: 5. Germline values: CDR1 SGHRS, CDR2 YFSETQ. The DNA of the CDR3 is TGCGCCAGCAGCTTGGGGAGGACAGGGCCAAAACTGTTTTTT. Its protein product is CASSLGRTGPKLFF.

This chain uses TRBV5-1 with TRBJ1-4, with TRBD1 as a possible D gene (5 bases). The CDR3 spans 14 residues. V lost 7 bases to trimming and J lost 4 bases, with 14 bases between them. From germline, CDR1 is SGHRS and CDR2 YFSETQ. CDR3 sequence: CASCSGKGNEKLFF. The DNA of the CDR3 is TGCGCCAGCTGCTCAGGGAAGGGTAATGAAAAACTGTTTTTT.

V usage is TRBV28 and J usage is TRBJ1-5; no clear D gene. This CDR3 contains 17 residues. From germline, CDR1 is MDHEN and CDR2 SYDVKM. With 2 bases removed from V and 3 bases from J, the gap between germline ends came to 17 bases. Here the CDR3 reads CASSLGPLRAFNQPQHF. DNA of the CDR3: TGTGCCAGCAGTTTAGGCCCCCTGAGGGCATTCAATCAGCCCCAGCATTTT.

The V call is TRBV6-6, the J call TRBJ1-1; 8 bases map to TRBD1. V lost 5 bases, J lost 1 base, and 0 bases stayed unmatched. Germline values: CDR1 MNHNY, CDR2 SVGAGI (reference sequence). This CDR3 has 13 amino acids. The CDR3 DNA reads as TGTGCCAGCAGTACAGGGGGGAACACTGAAGCTTTCTTT. The encoded protein is CASSTGGNTEAFF.

This sequence joins TRBV5-1 and TRBJ2-1; tentative D call: TRBD2 (5 bases). V gave up 0 bases and J gave up 5 bases, with 12 bases separating them. Germline V gene sequence: CDR1 SGHRS, CDR2 YFSETQ. The CDR3 totals 15 residues. In DNA form, the CDR3 reads TGCGCCAGCAGCTTGGTCCGGGGAAGTAACAATGAGCAGTTCTTC. Protein: CASSLVRGSNNEQFF.